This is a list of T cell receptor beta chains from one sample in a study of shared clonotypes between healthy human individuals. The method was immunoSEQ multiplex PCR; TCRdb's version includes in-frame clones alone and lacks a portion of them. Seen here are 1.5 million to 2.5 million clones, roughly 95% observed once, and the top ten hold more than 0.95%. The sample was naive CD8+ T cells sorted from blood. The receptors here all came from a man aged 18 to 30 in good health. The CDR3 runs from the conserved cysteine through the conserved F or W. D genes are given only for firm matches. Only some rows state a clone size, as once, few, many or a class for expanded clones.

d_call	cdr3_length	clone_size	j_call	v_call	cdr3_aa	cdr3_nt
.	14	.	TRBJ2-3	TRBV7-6	CASSLSVLPDTQYF	TGTGCCAGCAGCTTGTCAGTCCTTCCAGATACGCAGTATTTT
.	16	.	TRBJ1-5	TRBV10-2	CASSESGLVGNQPQHF	TGCGCCAGCAGTGAGTCGGGGTTGGTCGGCAATCAGCCCCAGCATTTT
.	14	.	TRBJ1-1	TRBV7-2	CASSYLLGNTEAFF	TGTGCCAGCAGCTATTTACTGGGGAACACTGAAGCTTTCTTT
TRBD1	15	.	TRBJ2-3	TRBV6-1	CASSTGTGRTDTQYF	TGTGCCAGCAGTACCGGGACAGGGAGAACAGATACGCAGTATTTT
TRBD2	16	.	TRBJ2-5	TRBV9	CASSVHITSGEETQYF	TGTGCCAGCAGCGTACACATAACTAGCGGGGAAGAGACCCAGTACTTC
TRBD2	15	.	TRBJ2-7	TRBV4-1	CASSLTSGAAYEQYF	TGCGCCAGCAGCCTGACTAGCGGGGCTGCCTACGAGCAGTACTTC
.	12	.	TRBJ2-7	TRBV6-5	CASSEASGEQYF	TGTGCCAGCAGTGAGGCTTCGGGCGAGCAGTACTTC
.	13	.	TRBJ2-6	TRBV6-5	CATTGSGANVLTF	TGTGCCACGACAGGCTCTGGGGCCAACGTCCTGACTTTC
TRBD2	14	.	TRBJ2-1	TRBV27	CASSLLAYYNEQFF	TGTGCCAGCAGTCTACTAGCGTACTACAATGAGCAGTTCTTC
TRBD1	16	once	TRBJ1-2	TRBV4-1	CASSQGQGSYHYGYTF	TGCGCCAGCAGCCAGGGACAGGGGTCCTACCACTATGGCTACACCTTC
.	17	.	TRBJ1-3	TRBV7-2	CASSLAVSRGYGNTIYF	TGTGCCAGCAGCTTAGCCGTCAGCAGGGGATATGGAAACACCATATATTTT
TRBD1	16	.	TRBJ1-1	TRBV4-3	CASSHPAGQGGTEAFF	TGCGCCAGCAGCCATCCGGCCGGACAGGGAGGAACTGAAGCTTTCTTT
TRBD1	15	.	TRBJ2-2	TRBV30	CAWARTGGSDGELFF	TGTGCCTGGGCTCGGACAGGGGGATCTGACGGGGAGCTGTTTTTT
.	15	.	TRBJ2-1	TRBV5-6	CASSSQRTFMNEQFF	TGTGCCAGCAGCTCCCAGCGGACGTTCATGAATGAGCAGTTCTTC
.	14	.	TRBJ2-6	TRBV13	CASSSGAGANVLTF	TGTGCCAGCAGCTCAGGGGCTGGGGCCAACGTCCTGACTTTC
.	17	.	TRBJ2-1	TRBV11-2	CASSRVREWPTENEQFF	TGTGCCAGCAGCCGTGTCAGGGAATGGCCTACGGAAAATGAGCAGTTCTTC
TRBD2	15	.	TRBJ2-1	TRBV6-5	CASSTPRGGEYEQFF	TGTGCCAGCAGTACCCCACGGGGGGGCGAGTATGAGCAGTTCTTC
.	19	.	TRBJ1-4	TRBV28	CASTYRRGGDVATNEKLFF	TGTGCCAGCACCTATCGAAGGGGAGGAGACGTTGCAACTAATGAAAAACTGTTTTTT
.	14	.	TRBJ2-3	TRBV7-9	CASSSRIIADTQYF	TGTGCCAGCAGCTCACGAATAATCGCAGATACGCAGTATTTT
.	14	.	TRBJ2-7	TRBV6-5	CASSKLGTSYEQYF	TGTGCCAGCAGTAAACTCGGGACCTCCTACGAGCAGTACTTC
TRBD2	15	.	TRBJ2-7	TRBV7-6	CASSRLAGGGGEQYF	TGTGCCAGCAGCCGTCTAGCGGGAGGAGGTGGCGAGCAGTACTTC
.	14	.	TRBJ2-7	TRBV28	CASSPRTAAYEQYF	TGTGCCAGCAGTCCCAGGACCGCCGCCTACGAGCAGTACTTC
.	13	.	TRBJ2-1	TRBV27	CASSSQGSNEQFF	TGTGCCAGCAGTAGTCAGGGTTCCAATGAGCAGTTCTTC
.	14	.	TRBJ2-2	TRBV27	CASSSGSNTGELFF	TGTGCCAGCAGTAGCGGGTCGAACACCGGGGAGCTGTTTTTT
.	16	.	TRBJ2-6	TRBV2	CASSDPGSSGANVLTF	TGTGCCAGCAGTGATCCAGGGAGCTCTGGGGCCAACGTCCTGACTTTC
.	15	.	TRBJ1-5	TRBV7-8	CASSLGGRGNQPQHF	TGTGCCAGCAGCTTAGGAGGCAGGGGCAATCAGCCCCAGCATTTT
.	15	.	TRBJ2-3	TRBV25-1	CASSEFKVSGDTQYF	TGTGCCAGCAGTGAATTCAAGGTATCCGGAGATACGCAGTATTTT
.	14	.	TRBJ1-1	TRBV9	CASSVGGENTEAFF	TGTGCCAGCAGCGTAGGCGGGGAGAACACTGAAGCTTTCTTT
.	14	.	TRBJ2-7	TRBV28	CASSLVREGGEQYF	TGTGCCAGCAGTTTAGTTAGGGAGGGGGGCGAGCAGTACTTC
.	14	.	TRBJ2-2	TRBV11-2	CASSFVAGTGELFF	TGTGCCAGCAGCTTTGTAGCTGGCACCGGGGAGCTGTTTTTT
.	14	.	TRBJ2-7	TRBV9	CASSNSGQTYEQYF	TGTGCCAGCAGCAACTCGGGACAAACCTACGAGCAGTACTTC
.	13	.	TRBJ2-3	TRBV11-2	CASSLGPRDTQYF	TGTGCCAGCAGCTTAGGACCGAGAGATACGCAGTATTTT
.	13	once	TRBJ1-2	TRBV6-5	CASSYITGYGYTF	TGTGCCAGCAGTTACATCACAGGCTATGGCTACACCTTC